This passage covers 26 T cell receptor beta chains from one sample sequenced in a study of shared clonotypes between healthy human individuals. Measured with immunoSEQ multiplex PCR; TCRdb has only the in-frame clones, and not every one. The profile shows some 1,400,000 clones, roughly 96% of them singletons. The sample comprised naive CD4+ T cells sorted from blood. The subset denotes: CD45RA+ positively selected. These receptors were collected from a man aged 25-40 years in good health.

The V and J genes are TRBV15 and TRBJ2-7; 9 positions agree with TRBD1. V shed 0 bases and J 3 bases; nucleotides not matched to a gene: 3. CDR1 is LNHNV, CDR2 YYDKDF, per germline (reference sequence). The CDR3 is made up of 15 amino acids. This CDR3 reads CATSRDRDRVYEQYF. The DNA of the CDR3 is TGTGCCACCAGCAGAGATCGGGACAGGGTCTACGAGCAGTACTTC.

The V gene is TRBV5-5, the J gene TRBJ2-3; a possible D gene is TRBD2 (5 bases). The V gene's germline CDR1 is SGHKS and CDR2 YYEKEE (reference sequence). Between the trimmed V and J ends, which lost 1 base and 3 bases, there was a span of 18 bases. The CDR3 has 17 amino acids. CDR3 DNA: TGTGCCAGCAGCTTGTACTGGGTGGAGGTGGGGACAGATACGCAGTATTTT. This gives the protein CASSLYWVEVGTDTQYF.

This clone was counted a single time. V gene TRBV7-3 combines with J gene TRBJ2-7; 12 positions match TRBD1. With 5 bases clipped from V and 4 bases from J, the junction kept 6 bases outside the gene matches. The CDR3 contains 15 residues. Germline CDR1 reads SGHTA; CDR2 reads FQGTGA. For the CDR3, the DNA is TGTGCCAGCAGCATCGGGACAGGGGGCGGTTACGAGCAGTACTTC. Translation gives CASSIGTGGGYEQYF. Variable domain in full (rest from reference TRBV7-3 and TRBJ2-7): GAGVSQTPSNKVTEKGKYVELRCDPISGHTALYWYRQSLGQGPEFLIYFQGTGAADDSGLPNDRFFAVRPEGSVSTLKIQRTERGDSAVYLCASSIGTGGGYEQYFGPGTRLTVT.

This sequence joins TRBV6-1 and TRBJ2-7; D may be TRBD2 (7 bases). CDR1 MNHNS and CDR2 SASEGT come from the germline V gene. V lost 7 bases and J lost 4, with 20 bases in between. The CDR3 is 15 amino acids. CDR3 residues: CASIPGAGASYEQYF. As DNA, the CDR3 is TGTGCCAGCATCCCGGGGGCGGGAGCCTCTTACGAGCAGTACTTC.

The rearrangement joins TRBV27 to TRBJ2-7; possibly TRBD2 for D (5 bases). Per germline, CDR1 MNHEY and CDR2 SMNVEV (reference sequence). This CDR3 has 14 residues. Trimming removed 2 bases from V and 1 base from J, with 9 bases in between. In DNA, the CDR3 is TGTGCCAGCAGTTTAGCCGGGATGTCCTACGAGCAGTACTTC. This gives the protein CASSLAGMSYEQYF.

In DNA, the CDR3 is TGCAGCGTTGAAGATTGGGGACAGCAGAATGAGCAGTTCTTC. It is translated as CSVEDWGQQNEQFF. The chain employs TRBV29-1 and TRBJ2-1; 7 nucleotides align to TRBD1. Germline CDR1 reads SQVTM; CDR2 reads ANQGSEA. V was clipped by 0 bases and J by 7 bases; unmatched bases: 6. The CDR3 loop spans 14 amino acids.

As concerns this clone: The sample contains more than one DNA sequence encoding this CDR3. The chain links TRBV27 to TRBJ1-1; the D is unclear. Trimming took off 1 base at V and 1 base at J, with 4 bases between the two ends. This CDR3 spans 13 amino acids. The germline CDR1 and CDR2 sequences are MNHEY and SMNVEV (reference sequence). The CDR3 sequence is CASSLLGNTEAFF. The CDR3 DNA reads TGTGCCAGCAGTTTATTGGGGAACACTGAAGCTTTCTTT.

This chain links TRBV28 with TRBJ2-4; TRBD1 aligns across 7 bases. The CDR3 covers 16 residues. J was trimmed by 0 bases and V by 5 bases; bases with no gene match: 7. Germline loops: CDR1 MDHEN, CDR2 SYDVKM. The CDR3 is CASSPWTGIAKNIQYF. The CDR3 nucleotides read TGTGCCAGCAGTCCATGGACAGGTATAGCCAAAAACATTCAGTACTTC.

The chain employs TRBV27 and TRBJ1-1; TRBD1 matches at 7 bases. In germline, CDR1 is MNHEY, CDR2 SMNVEV (reference sequence). Unmatched junction bases numbered 5, after V lost 5 bases and J lost 5 bases. CDR3 length: 13 residues. The CDR3 sequence is CASSREGATEAFF. The DNA of the CDR3 is TGTGCCAGCAGTCGAGAGGGGGCAACTGAAGCTTTCTTT.

The rearrangement joins TRBV6-5 to TRBJ1-4, with D possibly TRBD1 on 6 matching bases. CDR1 and CDR2 (germline): MNHEY, SVGAGI. Trimming left V 1 base short and J 10 bases short, with 13 bases between. The CDR3 contains 14 residues. As DNA, the CDR3 is TGTGCCAGCAGTTACTTGCTGGGGGCGGGAAAACTGTTTTTT. Encoded protein: CASSYLLGAGKLFF.

V and J are TRBV6-6 and TRBJ2-5; D not certain. Germline V gene sequence: CDR1 MNHNY, CDR2 SVGAGI (reference sequence). Deletions cut 0 bases from V and 5 bases from J, with 10 bases between. The CDR3 loop spans 14 amino acids. The CDR3 coding sequence is TGTGCCAGCAGTTACTCGATTGGTCGGGAGACCCAGTACTTC. It encodes CASSYSIGRETQYF.

This clone was counted a single time. The rearrangement uses TRBV28 and TRBJ2-7, with D maybe TRBD1 (5 bases). Trimming took 5 bases from V and 9 from J, leaving 11 bases between them. Germline V gene data show CDR1 as MDHEN and CDR2 as SYDVKM. This CDR3 contains 11 residues. CDR3 residues: CASSPDRRQYF. The CDR3 DNA sequence: TGTGCCAGCAGTCCCGACAGAAGGCAGTACTTC.

The V gene is TRBV7-2, the J gene TRBJ2-1; unclear D gene. This CDR3 region has 13 residues. CDR1 and CDR2 from the germline V gene are SGHTA and FQGNSA. V lost 5 bases, J lost 4 bases, and 9 bases lay in between. The DNA for the CDR3 is TGTGCCAGCAGCGGATGGGGTTACAATGAGCAGTTCTTC. Translation gives CASSGWGYNEQFF.

This clone was seen a single time. V and J are TRBV9 and TRBJ2-7; 7 bases are a match to TRBD2. The germline CDR1 and CDR2 sequences are SGDLS and YYNGEE. This CDR3 contains 17 residues. J lost 0 bases, V lost 0 bases, and 9 bases had no gene match. The CDR3 reads CASSVATEGGSSYEQYF. DNA of the CDR3: TGTGCCAGCAGCGTAGCTACAGAGGGCGGGAGCTCCTACGAGCAGTACTTC.

V gene TRBV4-3 combines with J gene TRBJ2-3, with 7 bases that match TRBD1. With 1 base clipped from V and 0 bases from J, the junction kept 7 bases outside the gene matches. Germline CDR1 is LGHNA and CDR2 is YSLEER. The CDR3 is made up of 17 amino acids. The CDR3 sequence: CASSQGRRDRSTDTQYF. In DNA, the CDR3 is TGCGCCAGCAGCCAAGGCAGACGGGACAGAAGCACAGATACGCAGTATTTT.

A remark on this clone: Distinct nucleotide sequences in the sample also encode this CDR3. The rearrangement joins TRBV5-1 to TRBJ2-7, with 7 bases that match TRBD1. The germline V gene has CDR1 SGHRS and CDR2 YFSETQ. This CDR3 is built from 14 residues. V lost 2 bases and J lost 0; bases outside the gene matches: 2. CDR3 DNA sequence: TGCGCCAGCAGCTTTTCAGGGGGCTCCTACGAGCAGTACTTC. It specifies CASSFSGGSYEQYF.

V usage is TRBV6-6 and J usage is TRBJ1-1; D is possibly TRBD1 (6 bases). Trimming left V 7 bases short and J 2 bases short, with 11 bases between. The CDR3 is 13 residues long. The germline V gene has CDR1 MNHNY and CDR2 SVGAGI (reference sequence). The CDR3 reads CASILQGNTEAFF. In DNA, the CDR3 is TGTGCCAGCATTTTACAGGGAAACACTGAAGCTTTCTTT.

This chain joins TRBV5-4 and TRBJ2-1; a possible D gene is TRBD2 (7 bases). The CDR3 contains 16 residues. The germline V gene encodes CDR1 SGHNT and CDR2 YYREEE (reference sequence). Trimming shortened V by 3 bases and J by 0 bases, and 13 bases separated the two germline ends. Here the CDR3 reads CASSSGGPRSYNEQFF. The CDR3 DNA sequence: TGTGCCAGCAGCTCCGGGGGGCCCCGCTCCTACAATGAGCAGTTCTTC.

Note on this clone: This specimen includes other DNA sequences encoding the same CDR3. The chain is built from TRBV7-8 and TRBJ2-1; D unresolved. Germline CDR1 reads SGHVS; CDR2 reads FQNEAQ. There are 13 residues in the CDR3. The V end lost 2 bases, the J end lost 9 bases, and 11 bases lay between the germline ends. This CDR3 reads CASSLTPLGEQFF. The CDR3 DNA reads as TGTGCCAGCAGCTTAACCCCCCTCGGTGAGCAGTTCTTC. Complete variable domain (other parts from reference TRBV7-8 and TRBJ2-1): GAGVSQSPRYKVAKRGQDVALRCDPISGHVSLFWYQQALGQGPEFLTYFQNEAQLDKSGLPSDRFFAERPEGSVSTLKIQRTQQEDSAVYLCASSLTPLGEQFFGPGTRLTVL.

The rearrangement uses TRBV7-2 and TRBJ2-5; the match to TRBD2 covers 13 bases. CDR1 is SGHTA, CDR2 FQGNSA, per germline. CDR3 length: 16 residues. J gave up 3 bases and V 1 base, and 2 bases lay outside the gene matches. CDR3 nucleotide sequence: TGTGCCAGCAGCTTAGAGGGACTAGCGGGAAAAGAGACCCAGTACTTC. It translates to CASSLEGLAGKETQYF.

Details on this clone: Within the sample, other DNA sequences also encode this same CDR3. The rearrangement joins TRBV4-1 to TRBJ2-7; either TRBD1 or TRBD2 may fit D (5 bases each). Trimming removed 5 bases from V and 3 bases from J, with 14 bases in between. CDR1 is MGHRA and CDR2 is YSYEKL in the germline V gene. The CDR3 runs 14 residues. CDR3 nucleotides: TGCGCCAGCAGCGTCCGGGACCGTGACTACGAGCAGTACTTC. This codes for CASSVRDRDYEQYF.

The CDR3 DNA is TGTGCCAGCAGTCCAGACAGACCCCAAGAGACCCAGTACTTC. Translating it yields CASSPDRPQETQYF. This chain joins TRBV2 and TRBJ2-5; the D gene is possibly TRBD1 (5 bases). Germline V lookup: CDR1 SNHLY, CDR2 FYNNEI. This CDR3 has 14 residues. Trimming cost V 5 bases and J 1 base, with 11 bases left between them.

The genes are TRBV5-4 and TRBJ1-1; 7 bases are a match to TRBD1. Per the germline V gene, CDR1 is SGHNT and CDR2 is YYREEE (reference sequence). V lost 7 bases and J lost 1; bases outside the gene matches: 10. The length of the CDR3 is 15 residues. The CDR3 nucleotides read TGTGCCAGCGGATCGACAGGGAGAGAGAACACTGAAGCTTTCTTT. Its translation is CASGSTGRENTEAFF. The variable domain in full, completed from reference TRBV5-4 and TRBJ1-1, reads ETGVTQSPTHLIKTRGQQVTLRCSSQSGHNTVSWYQQALGQGPQFIFQYYREEENGRGNFPPRFSGLQFPNYSSELNVNALELDDSALYLCASGSTGRENTEAFFGQGTRLTVV.

The chain links TRBV9 to TRBJ2-5; 15 bases map to TRBD2. The trim removed 4 bases at V and 4 bases at J, leaving 5 bases unmatched. Germline assignment: CDR1 SGDLS and CDR2 YYNGEE. The CDR3 totals 16 residues. CDR3 sequence reads: CASSPWTSGRVETQYF. The CDR3 nucleotides are TGTGCCAGCAGCCCCTGGACTAGCGGGAGGGTAGAGACCCAGTACTTC.

A word on this clone: The same CDR3 arises from other DNA sequences in this sample as well. The gene calls are TRBV6-5 and TRBJ2-7; TRBD1 might be the D (6 bases). Germline V gene sequence: CDR1 MNHEY, CDR2 SVGAGI. V was cut by 6 bases and J by 0 bases, with 12 bases left in between. The CDR3 totals 14 residues. As DNA, the CDR3 is TGTGCCAGCAGCCGGACAGAGAGCTCCTACGAGCAGTACTTC. Its protein product is CASSRTESSYEQYF.

The chain joins TRBV7-2 to TRBJ2-7; 11 bases agree with TRBD2. Looked up from germline, CDR1 is SGHTA and CDR2 is FQGNSA. Trimming at V came to 4 bases and at J to 4 bases, leaving 6 bases not matched to a gene. There are 15 residues in the CDR3. This CDR3 is CASSSRLAGMYEQYF. CDR3 nucleotide sequence: TGTGCCAGCAGCTCCCGACTAGCGGGAATGTACGAGCAGTACTTC.